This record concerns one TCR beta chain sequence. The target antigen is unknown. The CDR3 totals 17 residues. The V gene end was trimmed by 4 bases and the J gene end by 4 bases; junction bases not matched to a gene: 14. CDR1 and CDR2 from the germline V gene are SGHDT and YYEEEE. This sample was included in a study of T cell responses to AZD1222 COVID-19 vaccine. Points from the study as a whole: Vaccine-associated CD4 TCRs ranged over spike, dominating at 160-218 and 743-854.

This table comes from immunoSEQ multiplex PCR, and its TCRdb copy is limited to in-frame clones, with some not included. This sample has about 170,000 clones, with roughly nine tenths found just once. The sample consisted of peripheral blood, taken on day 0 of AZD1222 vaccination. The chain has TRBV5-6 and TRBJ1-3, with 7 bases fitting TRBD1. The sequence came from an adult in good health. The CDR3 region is CASSGISGTVKGNTIYF. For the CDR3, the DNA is TGTGCCAGCAGCGGAATTTCCGGGACAGTTAAGGGAAACACCATATATTTT.